The entry that follows covers one T cell receptor (beta chain) sequence. This sample stems from a study of blood T cell repertoires in COVID-19. Background on the study: Samples came from the United States, Italy and Spain, spanning acute and convalescent COVID-19. Sources were T cells, B-cell-depleted T cells, or PBMCs; the material itself was cDNA or gDNA.

The germline CDR1 and CDR2 sequences are ENHRY and SYGVKD. V was pared by 0 bases and J by 5 bases, with 13 bases between. This CDR3 has 15 amino acids. Per the original methods: The assay estimated nucleated cells by amplifying reference gene primers. Assay: immunoSEQ multiplex PCR; the TCRdb copy retains only in-frame clones and omits some. Clone size and V and J calls were adopted from that table, with D and trimming inferred from the DNA. The sample shows some 340,000 clones, about 87% of them seen only once. The V call is TRBV10-3, the J call TRBJ2-5; D might be TRBD2 (6 bases). Sample: PBMCs or T cells enriched from blood (not recorded which). This TCR was recovered from a woman aged 30 to 39 who had recovered from COVID-19. CDR3 DNA: TGTGCCATCAGTGAGTCAACTAGCTTGGTGGAGACCCAGTACTTC. Encoded protein: CAISESTSLVETQYF.